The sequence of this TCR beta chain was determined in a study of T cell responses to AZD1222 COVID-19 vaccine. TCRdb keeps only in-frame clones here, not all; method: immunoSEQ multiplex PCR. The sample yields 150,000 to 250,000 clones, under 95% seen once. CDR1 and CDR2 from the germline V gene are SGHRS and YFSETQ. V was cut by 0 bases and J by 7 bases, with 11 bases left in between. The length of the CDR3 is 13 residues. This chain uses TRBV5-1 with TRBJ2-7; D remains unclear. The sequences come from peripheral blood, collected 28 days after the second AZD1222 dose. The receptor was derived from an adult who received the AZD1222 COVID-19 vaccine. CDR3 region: CASSLEVAEEQYF. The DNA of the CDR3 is TGCGCCAGCAGCTTGGAGGTCGCGGAGGAGCAGTACTTC.